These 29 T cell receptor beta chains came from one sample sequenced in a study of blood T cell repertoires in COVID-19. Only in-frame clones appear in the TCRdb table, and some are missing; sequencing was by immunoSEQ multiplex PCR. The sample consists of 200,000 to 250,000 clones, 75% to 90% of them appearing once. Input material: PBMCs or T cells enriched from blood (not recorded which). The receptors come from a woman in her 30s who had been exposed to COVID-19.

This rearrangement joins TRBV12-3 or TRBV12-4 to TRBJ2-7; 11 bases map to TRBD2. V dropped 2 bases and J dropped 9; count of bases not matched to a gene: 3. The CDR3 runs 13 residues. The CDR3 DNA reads TGTGCCAGCAGTTTACTAACTAGCGGGGGGCAGTACTTC. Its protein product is CASSLLTSGGQYF.

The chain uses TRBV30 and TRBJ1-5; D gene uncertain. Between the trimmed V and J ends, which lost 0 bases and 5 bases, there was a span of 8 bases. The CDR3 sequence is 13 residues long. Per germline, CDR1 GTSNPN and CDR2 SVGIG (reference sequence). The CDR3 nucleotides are TGTGCCTGGAGTGTAGGAGACTATCAGCCCCAGCATTTT. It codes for CAWSVGDYQPQHF.

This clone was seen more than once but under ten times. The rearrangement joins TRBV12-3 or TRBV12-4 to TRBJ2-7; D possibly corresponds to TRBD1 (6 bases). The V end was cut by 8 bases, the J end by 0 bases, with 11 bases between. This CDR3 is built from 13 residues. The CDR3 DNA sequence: TGTGCCAGCTCGGACAGTAGCTCCTACGAGCAGTACTTC. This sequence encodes CASSDSSSYEQYF.

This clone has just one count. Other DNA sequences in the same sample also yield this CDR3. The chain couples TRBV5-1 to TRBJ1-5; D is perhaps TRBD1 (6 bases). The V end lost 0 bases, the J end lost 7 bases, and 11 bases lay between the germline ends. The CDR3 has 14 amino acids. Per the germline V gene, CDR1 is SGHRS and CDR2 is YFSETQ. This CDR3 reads CASSLGGQGQPQHF. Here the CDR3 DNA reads TGCGCCAGCAGCTTGGGGGGGCAAGGGCAGCCCCAGCATTTT. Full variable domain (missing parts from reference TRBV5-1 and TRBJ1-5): KAGVTQTPRYLIKTRGQQVTLSCSPISGHRSVSWYQQTPGQGLQFLFEYFSETQRNKGNFPGRFSGRQFSNSRSEMNVSTLELGDSALYLCASSLGGQGQPQHFGDGTRLSIL.

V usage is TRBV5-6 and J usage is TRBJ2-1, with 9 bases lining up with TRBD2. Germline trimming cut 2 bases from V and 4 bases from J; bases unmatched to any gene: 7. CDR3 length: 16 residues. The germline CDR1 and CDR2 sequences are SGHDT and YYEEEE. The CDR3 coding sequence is TGTGCCAGCAGCTTTACGACTAGCGGAGCATACAATGAGCAGTTCTTC. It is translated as CASSFTTSGAYNEQFF.

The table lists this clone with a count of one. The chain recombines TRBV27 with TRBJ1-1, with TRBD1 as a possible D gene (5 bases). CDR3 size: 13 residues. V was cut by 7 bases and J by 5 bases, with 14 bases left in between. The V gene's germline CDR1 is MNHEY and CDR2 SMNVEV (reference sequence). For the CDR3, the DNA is TGTGCCAGCAAGATCTCTGGGGGGACTGAAGCTTTCTTT. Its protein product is CASKISGGTEAFF.

Here the CDR3 reads CASSPRREKSYNEQFF. Here the CDR3 DNA reads TGTGCCAGCAGTCCCAGGCGGGAGAAGTCCTACAATGAGCAGTTCTTC. This chain uses TRBV11-3 with TRBJ2-1, with 7 bases lining up with TRBD2. The CDR3 spans 16 residues. Germline V CDR1 and CDR2: SGHNT, YENEEA. Germline trimming cut 6 bases from V and 1 base from J; bases unmatched to any gene: 9.

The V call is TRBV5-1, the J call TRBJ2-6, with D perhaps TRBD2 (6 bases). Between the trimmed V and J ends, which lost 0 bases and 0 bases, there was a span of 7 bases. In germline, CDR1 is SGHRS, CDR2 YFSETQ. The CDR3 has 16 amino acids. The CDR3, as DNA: TGCGCCAGCAGCTTGGTAGCGGTCTCTGGGGCCAACGTCCTGACTTTC. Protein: CASSLVAVSGANVLTF.

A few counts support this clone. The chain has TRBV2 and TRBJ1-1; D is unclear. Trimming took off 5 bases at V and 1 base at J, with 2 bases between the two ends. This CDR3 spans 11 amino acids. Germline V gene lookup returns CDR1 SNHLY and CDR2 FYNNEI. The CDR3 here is CASSRNTEAFF. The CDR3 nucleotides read TGTGCCAGCAGTCGGAACACTGAAGCTTTCTTT.

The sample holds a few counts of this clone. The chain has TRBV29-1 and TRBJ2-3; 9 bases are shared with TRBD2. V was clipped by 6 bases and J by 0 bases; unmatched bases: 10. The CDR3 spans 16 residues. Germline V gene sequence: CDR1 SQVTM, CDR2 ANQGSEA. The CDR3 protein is CSVRGSGSGSTDTQYF. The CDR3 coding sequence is TGCAGCGTCCGGGGTAGCGGGAGTGGTAGCACAGATACGCAGTATTTT.

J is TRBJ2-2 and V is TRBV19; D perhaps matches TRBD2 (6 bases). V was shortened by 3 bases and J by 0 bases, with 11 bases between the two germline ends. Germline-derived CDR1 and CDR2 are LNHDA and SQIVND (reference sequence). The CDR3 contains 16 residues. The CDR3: CASSIPPGANTGELFF. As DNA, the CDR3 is TGTGCCAGTAGTATTCCCCCGGGAGCGAACACCGGGGAGCTGTTTTTT.

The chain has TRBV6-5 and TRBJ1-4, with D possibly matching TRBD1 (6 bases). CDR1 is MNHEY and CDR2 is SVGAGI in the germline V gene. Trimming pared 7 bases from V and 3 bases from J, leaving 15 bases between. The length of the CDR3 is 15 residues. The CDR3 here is CASTHSGGSNEKLFF. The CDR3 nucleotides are TGTGCCAGCACCCACTCGGGGGGCTCTAATGAAAAACTGTTTTTT.

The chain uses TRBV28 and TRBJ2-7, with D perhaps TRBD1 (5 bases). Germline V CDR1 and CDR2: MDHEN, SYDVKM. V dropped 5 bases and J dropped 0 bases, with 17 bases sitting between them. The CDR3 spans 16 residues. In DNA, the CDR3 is TGTGCCAGCAGTCTCCTGCAGGGCTCACGCTCCTACGAGCAGTACTTC. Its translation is CASSLLQGSRSYEQYF. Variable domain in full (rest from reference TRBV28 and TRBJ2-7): DVKVTQSSRYLVKRTGEKVFLECVQDMDHENMFWYRQDPGLGLRLIYFSYDVKMKEKGDIPEGYSVSREKKERFSLILESASTNQTSMYLCASSLLQGSRSYEQYFGPGTRLTVT.

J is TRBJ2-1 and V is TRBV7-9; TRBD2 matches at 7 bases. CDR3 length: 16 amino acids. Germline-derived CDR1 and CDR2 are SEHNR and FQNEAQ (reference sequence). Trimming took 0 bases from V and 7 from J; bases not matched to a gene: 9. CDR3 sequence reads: CASSLAFRTSGNEQFF. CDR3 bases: TGTGCCAGCAGCTTAGCGTTTAGGACTAGTGGAAATGAGCAGTTCTTC.

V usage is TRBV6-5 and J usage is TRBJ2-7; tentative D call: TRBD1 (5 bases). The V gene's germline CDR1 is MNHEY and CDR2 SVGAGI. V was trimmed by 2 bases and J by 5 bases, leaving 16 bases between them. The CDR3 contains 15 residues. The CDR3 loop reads CASSYQRRVTHEQYF. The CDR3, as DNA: TGTGCCAGCAGTTACCAGCGCAGGGTAACCCACGAGCAGTACTTC.

This CDR3 is CASSSRDRSYEQYF. The CDR3 DNA follows: TGTGCCAGCAGCTCCCGGGACAGATCCTACGAGCAGTACTTC. This chain links TRBV7-9 with TRBJ2-7, with 7 nucleotides matching TRBD1. V shed 4 bases, J shed 1 base, and the junction held 4 bases outside the gene matches. The CDR3 sequence is 14 residues long. Germline V gene data show CDR1 as SEHNR and CDR2 as FQNEAQ (reference sequence).

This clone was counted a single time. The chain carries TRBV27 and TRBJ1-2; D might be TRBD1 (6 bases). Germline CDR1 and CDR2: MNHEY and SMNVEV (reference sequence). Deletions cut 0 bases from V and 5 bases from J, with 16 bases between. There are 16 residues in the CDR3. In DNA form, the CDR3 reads TGTGCCAGCAGTTTATCGGCTTCGCAGGGGAGATATGGCTACACCTTC. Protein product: CASSLSASQGRYGYTF.

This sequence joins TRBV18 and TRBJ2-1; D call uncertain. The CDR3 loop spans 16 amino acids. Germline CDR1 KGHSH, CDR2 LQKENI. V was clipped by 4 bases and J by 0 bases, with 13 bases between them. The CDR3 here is CASSQILSSSYNEQFF. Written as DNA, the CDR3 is TGTGCCAGCTCACAAATACTATCGAGCTCCTACAATGAGCAGTTCTTC.

The CDR3 DNA reads TGTGCCAGCACACAGGGGGCGCCTATTTCGGTCAAAAACATTCAGTACTTC. Translating gives CASTQGAPISVKNIQYF. The rearrangement uses TRBV2 and TRBJ2-4; 9 positions match TRBD1. J gave up 3 bases and V 7 bases, and 13 bases lay outside the gene matches. The CDR3 covers 17 residues. CDR1 SNHLY and CDR2 FYNNEI come from the germline V gene. The entire variable domain, with the rest obtained from reference TRBV2 and TRBJ2-4, is as follows: EPEVTQTPSHQVTQMGQEVILRCVPISNHLYFYWYRQILGQKVEFLVSFYNNEISEKSEIFDDQFSVERPDGSNFTLKIRSTKLEDSAMYFCASTQGAPISVKNIQYFGAGTRLSVL.

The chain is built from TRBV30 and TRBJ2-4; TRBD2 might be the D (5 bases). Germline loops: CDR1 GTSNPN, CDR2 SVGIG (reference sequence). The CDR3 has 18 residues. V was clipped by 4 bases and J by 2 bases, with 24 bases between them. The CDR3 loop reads CAWTEGTFKPVSKNIQYF. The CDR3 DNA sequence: TGTGCCTGGACTGAGGGAACGTTTAAACCCGTTTCCAAAAACATTCAGTACTTC. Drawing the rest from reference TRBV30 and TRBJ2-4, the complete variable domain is SQTIHQWPATLVQPVGSPLSLECTVEGTSNPNLYWYRQAAGRGLQLLFYSVGIGQISSEVPQNLSASRPQDRQFILSSKKLLLSDSGFYLCAWTEGTFKPVSKNIQYFGAGTRLSVL.

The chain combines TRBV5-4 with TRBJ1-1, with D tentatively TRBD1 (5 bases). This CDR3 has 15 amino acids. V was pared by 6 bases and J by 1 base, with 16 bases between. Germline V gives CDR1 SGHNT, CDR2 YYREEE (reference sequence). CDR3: CASTVKGARNTEAFF. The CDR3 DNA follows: TGTGCCAGCACTGTAAAAGGGGCCCGGAACACTGAAGCTTTCTTT.

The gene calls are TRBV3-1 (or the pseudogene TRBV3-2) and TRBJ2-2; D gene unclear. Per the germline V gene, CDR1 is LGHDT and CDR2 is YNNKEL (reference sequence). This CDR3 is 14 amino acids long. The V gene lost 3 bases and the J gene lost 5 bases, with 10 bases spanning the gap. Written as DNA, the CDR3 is TGTGCCAGCAGCCAGTCGGGTAATACCGGGGAGCTGTTTTTT. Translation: CASSQSGNTGELFF.

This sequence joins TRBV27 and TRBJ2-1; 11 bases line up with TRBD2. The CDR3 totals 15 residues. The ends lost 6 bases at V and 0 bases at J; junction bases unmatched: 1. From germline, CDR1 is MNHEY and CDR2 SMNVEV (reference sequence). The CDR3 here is CASRGLADSYNEQFF. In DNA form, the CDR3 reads TGTGCCAGCAGGGGACTAGCGGACTCCTACAATGAGCAGTTCTTC.

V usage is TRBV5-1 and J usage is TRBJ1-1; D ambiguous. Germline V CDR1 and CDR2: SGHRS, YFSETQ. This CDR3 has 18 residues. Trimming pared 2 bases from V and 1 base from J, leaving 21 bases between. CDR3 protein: CASSFKQYEGWENTEAFF. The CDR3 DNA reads TGCGCCAGCAGCTTTAAACAATATGAGGGTTGGGAGAACACTGAAGCTTTCTTT.

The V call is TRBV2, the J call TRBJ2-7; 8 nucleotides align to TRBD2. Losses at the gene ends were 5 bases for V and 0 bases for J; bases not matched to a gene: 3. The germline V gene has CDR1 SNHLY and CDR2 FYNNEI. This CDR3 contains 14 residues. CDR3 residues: CASSLSGSSYEQYF. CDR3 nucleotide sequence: TGTGCCAGCAGTCTCAGCGGGAGCTCCTACGAGCAGTACTTC.

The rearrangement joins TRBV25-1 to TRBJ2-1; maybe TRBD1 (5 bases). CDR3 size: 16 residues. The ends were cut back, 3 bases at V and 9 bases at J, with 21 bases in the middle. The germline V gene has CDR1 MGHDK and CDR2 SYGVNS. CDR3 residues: CASSDPPRAGMIEQFF. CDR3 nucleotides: TGTGCCAGCAGTGATCCCCCCAGGGCTGGGATGATTGAGCAGTTCTTC.

CDR3 sequence reads: CASSVSGSYEQYF. CDR3 nucleotide sequence: TGTGCCAGCTCAGTTAGCGGGAGTTACGAGCAGTACTTC. The chain links TRBV18 to TRBJ2-7; 9 bases line up with TRBD2. The trim removed 5 bases at V and 4 bases at J, leaving 3 bases unmatched. The CDR3 has 13 amino acids. Germline assignment: CDR1 KGHSH and CDR2 LQKENI.

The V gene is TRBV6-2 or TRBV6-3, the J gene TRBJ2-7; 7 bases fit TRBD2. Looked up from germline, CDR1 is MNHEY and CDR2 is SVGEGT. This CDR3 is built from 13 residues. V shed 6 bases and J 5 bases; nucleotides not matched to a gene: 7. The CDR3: CASSTTSSHEQYF. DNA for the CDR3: TGTGCCAGCAGCACGACTAGCAGCCACGAGCAGTACTTC.

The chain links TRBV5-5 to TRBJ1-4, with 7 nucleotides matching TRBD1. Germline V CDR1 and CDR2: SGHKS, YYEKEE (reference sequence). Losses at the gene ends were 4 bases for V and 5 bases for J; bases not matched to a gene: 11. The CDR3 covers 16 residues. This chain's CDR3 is CASSPTRRDSNEKLFF. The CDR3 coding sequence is TGTGCCAGCAGCCCCACGCGGCGGGACAGCAATGAAAAACTGTTTTTT. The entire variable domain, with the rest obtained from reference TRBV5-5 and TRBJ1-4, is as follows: DAGVTQSPTHLIKTRGQQVTLRCSPISGHKSVSWYQQVLGQGPQFIFQYYEKEERGRGNFPDRFSARQFPNYSSELNVNALLLGDSALYLCASSPTRRDSNEKLFFGSGTQLSVL.